This TCR beta chain is drawn from a study of CD8 T cell repertoires and HIV-1 epitope variants. Repertoires were generated with immunoSEQ multiplex PCR, while TCRdb's copy carries only in-frame clones and drops some. Of some 7,300 clones listed, around 62% are singletons. Trimming stripped 5 bases from V and 5 bases from J, with 10 bases between. Per the germline V gene, CDR1 is SGHNT and CDR2 is YYREEE (reference sequence). The CDR3 extends over 12 amino acids. Turning to this clone: What it binds is unknown.

This chain joins TRBV5-4 and TRBJ1-2, with D possibly matching TRBD1 (6 bases). The specimen was cultured CD8+ T cells derived from PBMCs. This receptor was obtained from a male donor with HIV. This chain's CDR3 is CASRGGWYGYTF. In DNA form, the CDR3 reads TGTGCCAGCAGGGGGGGCTGGTATGGCTACACCTTC.